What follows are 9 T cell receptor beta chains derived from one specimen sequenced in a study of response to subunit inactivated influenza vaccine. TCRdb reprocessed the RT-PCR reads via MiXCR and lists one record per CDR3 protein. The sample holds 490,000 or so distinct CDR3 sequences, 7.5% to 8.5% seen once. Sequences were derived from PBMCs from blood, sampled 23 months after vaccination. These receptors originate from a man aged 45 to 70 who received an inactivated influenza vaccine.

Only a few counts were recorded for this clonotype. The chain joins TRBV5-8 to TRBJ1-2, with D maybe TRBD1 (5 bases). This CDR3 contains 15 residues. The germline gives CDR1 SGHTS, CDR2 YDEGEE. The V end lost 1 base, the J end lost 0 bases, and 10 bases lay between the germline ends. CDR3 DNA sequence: TGTGCCAGCAGCTTGTTGCAGGGATCTAACTATGGCTACACCTTC. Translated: CASSLLQGSNYGYTF.

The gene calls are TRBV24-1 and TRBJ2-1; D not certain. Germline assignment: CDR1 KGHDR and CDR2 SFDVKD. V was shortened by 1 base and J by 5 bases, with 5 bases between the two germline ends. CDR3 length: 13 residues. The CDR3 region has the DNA TGTGCCACCAGTGATTTCTATAACAATGAGCAGTTCTTC. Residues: CATSDFYNNEQFF.

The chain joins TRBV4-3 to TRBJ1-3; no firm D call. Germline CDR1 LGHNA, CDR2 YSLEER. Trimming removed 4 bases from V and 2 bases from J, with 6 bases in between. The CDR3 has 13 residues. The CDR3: CASSRDPGNTIYF. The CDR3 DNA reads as TGCGCCAGCAGCCGCGACCCTGGAAACACCATATATTTT.

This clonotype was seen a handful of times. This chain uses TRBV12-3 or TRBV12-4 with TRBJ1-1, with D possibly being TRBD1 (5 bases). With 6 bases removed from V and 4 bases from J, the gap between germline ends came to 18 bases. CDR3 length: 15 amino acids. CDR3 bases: TGTGCCAGCAGACTCTATGACAGCCTCCTCACTGAAGCTTTCTTT. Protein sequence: CASRLYDSLLTEAFF.

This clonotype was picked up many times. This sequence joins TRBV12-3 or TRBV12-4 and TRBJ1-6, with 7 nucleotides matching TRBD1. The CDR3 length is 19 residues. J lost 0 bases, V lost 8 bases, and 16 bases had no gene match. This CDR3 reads CASQTLSGQASSYNSPLHF. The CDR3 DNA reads TGTGCCAGCCAGACCTTAAGCGGACAGGCAAGCTCCTATAATTCACCCCTCCACTTT.

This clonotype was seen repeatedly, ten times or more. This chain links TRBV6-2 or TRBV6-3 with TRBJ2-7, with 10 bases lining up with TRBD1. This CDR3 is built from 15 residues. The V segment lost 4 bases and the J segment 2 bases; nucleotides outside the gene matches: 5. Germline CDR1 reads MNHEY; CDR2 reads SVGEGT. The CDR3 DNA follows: TGTGCCAGCAGTTCTGGACAGGGGGGGACCTACGAGCAGTACTTC. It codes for CASSSGQGGTYEQYF.

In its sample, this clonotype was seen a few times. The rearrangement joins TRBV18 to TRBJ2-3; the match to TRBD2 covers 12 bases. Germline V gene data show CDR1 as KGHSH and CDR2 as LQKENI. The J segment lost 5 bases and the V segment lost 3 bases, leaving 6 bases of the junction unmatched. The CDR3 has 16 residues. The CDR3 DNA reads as TGTGCCAGCTCACCGCGACTAGCGGGAGACGGAGATACGCAGTATTTT. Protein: CASSPRLAGDGDTQYF. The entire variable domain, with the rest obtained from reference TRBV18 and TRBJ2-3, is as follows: NAGVMQNPRHLVRRRGQEARLRCSPMKGHSHVYWYRQLPEEGLKFMVYLQKENIIDESGMPKERFSAEFPKEGPSILRIQQVVRGDSAAYFCASSPRLAGDGDTQYFGPGTRLTVL.

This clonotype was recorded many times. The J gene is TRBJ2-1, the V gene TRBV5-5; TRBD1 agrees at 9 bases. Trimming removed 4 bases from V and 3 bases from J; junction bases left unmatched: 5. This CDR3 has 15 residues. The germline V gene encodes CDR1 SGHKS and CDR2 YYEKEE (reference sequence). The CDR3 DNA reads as TGTGCCAGCAGCCCGGGGACAGGGTACTACAATGAGCAGTTCTTC. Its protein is CASSPGTGYYNEQFF.

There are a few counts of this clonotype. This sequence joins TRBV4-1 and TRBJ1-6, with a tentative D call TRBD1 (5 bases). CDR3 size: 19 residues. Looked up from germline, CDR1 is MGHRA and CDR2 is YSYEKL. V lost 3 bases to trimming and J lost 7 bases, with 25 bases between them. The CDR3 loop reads CASSHTDNSLGRGNSPLHF. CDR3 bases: TGCGCCAGCAGCCATACTGATAACAGTCTAGGACGGGGCAATTCACCCCTCCACTTT.